This T cell receptor beta chain comes out of a study of blood T cell repertoires in COVID-19. About the research overall: Samples of COVID-19 (acute and convalescent) were obtained from the United States, Italy and Spain. Sample material is recorded as cDNA or gDNA derived from T cells, B-cell-depleted T cells, or PBMCs.

In the original analysis: Nucleated cell number was recorded as an estimate derived from reference gene primer amplification. Method: immunoSEQ multiplex PCR; TCRdb's copy keeps in-frame clones and lacks some. The DNA was the basis for D and trimming; V, J and clone size are from that table. The sample lists 380,000 or so clones, 89% occurring once. The germline gives CDR1 ENHRY, CDR2 SYGVKD. The CDR3 contains 11 residues. Trimming stripped 7 bases from V and 5 bases from J, with 8 bases between. This TCR was sampled from a middle-aged man with acute or convalescent COVID-19. Material for sequencing was peripheral blood. The J gene is TRBJ1-1, the V gene TRBV10-3; D is unresolved. CDR3 nucleotide sequence: TGTGCCATCAAGCGGGGTACTGAAGCTTTCTTT. As protein: CAIKRGTEAFF.